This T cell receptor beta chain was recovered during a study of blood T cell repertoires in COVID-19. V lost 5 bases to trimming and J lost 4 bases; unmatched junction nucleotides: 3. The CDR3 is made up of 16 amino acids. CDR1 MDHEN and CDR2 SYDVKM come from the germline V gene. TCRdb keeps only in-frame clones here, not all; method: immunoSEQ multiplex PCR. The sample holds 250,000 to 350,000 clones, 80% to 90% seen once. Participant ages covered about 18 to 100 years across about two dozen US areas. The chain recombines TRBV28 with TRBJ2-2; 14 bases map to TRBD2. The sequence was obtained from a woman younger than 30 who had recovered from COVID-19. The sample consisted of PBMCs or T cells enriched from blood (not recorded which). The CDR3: CASSDGTSGSTGELFF. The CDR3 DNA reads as TGTGCCAGCAGTGACGGGACTAGCGGGAGCACCGGGGAGCTGTTTTTT.